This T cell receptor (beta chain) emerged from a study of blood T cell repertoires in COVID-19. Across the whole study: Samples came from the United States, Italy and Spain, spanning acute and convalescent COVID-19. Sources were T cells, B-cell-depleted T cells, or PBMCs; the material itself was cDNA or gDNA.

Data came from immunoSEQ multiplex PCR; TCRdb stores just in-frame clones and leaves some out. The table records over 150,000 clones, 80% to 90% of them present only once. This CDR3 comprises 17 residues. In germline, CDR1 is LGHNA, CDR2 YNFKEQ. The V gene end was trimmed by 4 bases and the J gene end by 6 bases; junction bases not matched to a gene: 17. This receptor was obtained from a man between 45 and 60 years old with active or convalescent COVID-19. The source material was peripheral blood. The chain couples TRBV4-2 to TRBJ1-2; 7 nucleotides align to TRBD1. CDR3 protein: CASSPEPASSGGDGYTF. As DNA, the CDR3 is TGTGCCAGCAGCCCGGAGCCCGCGAGTTCAGGGGGAGATGGCTACACCTTC.